The following is a T cell receptor beta chain sequence with its context. Its antigen is not yet known. Per-base quality was not reported, and no clone a single base away is much larger than it. Receptors were amplified or captured by the immunoSEQ multiplex PCR assay. TCRdb mirrors the immuneACCESS table, restricted to in-frame sequences. Some clones are absent from its copies; in checked studies, under half trace to an unresolved V gene, and the reason for the others is unknown. The sample includes hundreds of thousands of clones, with more than 70% observed a single time. The ten top clones hold about 0.0094% of the sample. This sample was taken from a study of shared T cell receptors in the human thymus (dated by TCRdb to the early 2020s). Describing the broader study: The study investigated the way shared, self-reactive T-cell receptor alpha chains are produced in the human thymus.

These data were also reused for a study on human thymus T cells. As that second study puts it: In Finland, the donors were immunologically healthy infants who were having open corrective cardiac surgery for congenital heart defects. The thymus tissue came from surgical resects taken out during corrective cardiac surgery. Both the thymic and the peripheral blood repertoires appeared to show biased V and J gene segment usage. According to the related research, thymic TCR repertoires were highly overlapping among unrelated individuals. The study characterized TCR alpha and beta repertoires from seven to nine infant thymus samples and a few related peripheral blood samples. The cohort included six male and two female infants, with donor ages spanning 7 to 244 days. After being mechanically released from the tissue, thymocytes were kept at -70 degrees C in pellets of about 10-33 million cells. A QIAsymphony instrument was used to extract genomic DNA from the frozen cell pellets. The immunoSEQ multiplex PCR assay was used to amplify the TCRB and TCRAD loci from a standardized amount of quality-controlled genomic DNA. The amplicons covered the V(D)J region and were long enough to include the CDR3 and to identify the V and J genes. Amplicon sequencing was performed on an Illumina platform through the commercial immunoSEQ service. Primer bias and sequencing errors were corrected as previously described, and TCRAD and TCRB definitions were based on the IMGT database. Analysis of the repertoires was done with immunoSEQ Analyzer 3.0 and VDJTools and included basic statistics, V/J segment usage, diversity estimates, rarefaction and pairwise overlap. Diversity was estimated using the Chao1, ChaoE, Efron-Thisted, Shannon and inverse Simpson indices, and was also estimated on datasets down-sampled to the size of the smallest sample. Repertoire overlap used strict matching of CDR3 nucleotide sequence, V gene and J gene, with Jaccard-based multidimensional scaling clustering. On average, thymus samples gave 800,000 or so unique TCRB clonotypes, whereas blood samples gave roughly 80,000.

The TCR originated in a boy under three years old with a congenital heart defect. Donor details come from another sample of the same person, matched by shared clones. Material for sequencing was thymocytes.

The nucleotides read TGCGCCAGCAGCCATCCGATTCTGACAGGTGGGATATCTGGAAACACCATATATTTT. It encodes CASSHPILTGGISGNTIYF. The rearrangement joined TRBV4-1 to TRBJ1-3; TRBD1 might be the D gene, on 6 matching bases. The CDR3 has 19 amino acids, counting the end cysteine and phenylalanine. Only the CDR3 DNA stays, 57 bases, in frame from base 1. A distance of 22 bases separates the germline ends of V and J, which lose 3 bases and 1 base respectively. CDR1 and CDR2 are drawn from the germline V gene: MGHRA, YSYEKL.